A single sample is the source of the 20 T cell receptor beta chains below, sequenced in a study of cytomegalovirus exposure and HLA in healthy donors. 13 Jbeta primers and 60 Vbeta primers were used for the PCR. Repertoires were generated with immunoSEQ multiplex PCR, while TCRdb's copy carries only in-frame clones and drops some. The profile covers 130,000 to 150,000 clones, with roughly 68% appearing a single time and about 4.7% taken by the ten largest. The specimen sequenced was PBMCs. The receptor set was obtained from a man between 60 and 75 years old in good health and CMV-seronegative.

V is TRBV14 and J is TRBJ2-7, with no clear D. Trimming left V 7 bases short and J 2 bases short, with 15 bases between. Germline V lookup: CDR1 SGHDN, CDR2 FVKESK. There are 14 residues in the CDR3. CDR3 bases: TGTGCCAGCACTCAAGAAGGCGGTACCTACGAGCAGTACTTC. Its protein product is CASTQEGGTYEQYF.

The V call is TRBV27, the J call TRBJ2-4; TRBD1 matches at 8 bases. J was trimmed by 0 bases and V by 5 bases; bases with no gene match: 9. The germline CDR1 and CDR2 sequences are MNHEY and SMNVEV (reference sequence). The CDR3 runs 17 residues. The CDR3 DNA reads as TGTGCCAGCAGTCAGGACAGGGCGGGACTAGCCAAAAACATTCAGTACTTC. It is translated as CASSQDRAGLAKNIQYF.

This clone showed up just once. The chain uses TRBV2 and TRBJ1-6, with 7 bases fitting TRBD1. J was trimmed by 6 bases and V by 7 bases; bases with no gene match: 9. Germline V gene data show CDR1 as SNHLY and CDR2 as FYNNEI. The CDR3 totals 15 residues. CDR3 DNA: TGTGCCAGCAAAGGAAACAGGGGCGTTAATTCACCCCTCCACTTT. Protein: CASKGNRGVNSPLHF.

The gene calls are TRBV19 and TRBJ1-5, with 10 positions matching TRBD1. Per germline, CDR1 LNHDA and CDR2 SQIVND (reference sequence). J gave up 1 base and V 3 bases, and 6 bases lay outside the gene matches. The CDR3 extends over 17 amino acids. As DNA, the CDR3 is TGTGCCAGTAGTATGGCGGGACAGGGGTGGAGCAATCAGCCCCAGCATTTT. The encoded protein is CASSMAGQGWSNQPQHF.

The chain employs TRBV7-2 and TRBJ2-5; D not certain. The germline gives CDR1 SGHTA, CDR2 FQGNSA. This CDR3 contains 11 residues. V was pared by 4 bases and J by 9 bases, with 9 bases between. The CDR3 region has the DNA TGTGCCAGCAGCTCCTCATCGGCCCAGTACTTC. Amino acids: CASSSSSAQYF.

The CDR3 reads CASSALAEGRTGELFF. In nucleotides, the CDR3 is TGTGCCAGCAGCGCGCTAGCGGAGGGCCGCACCGGGGAGCTGTTTTTT. The rearrangement uses TRBV9 and TRBJ2-2; 7 positions match TRBD2. CDR3 length: 16 amino acids. The germline CDR1 and CDR2 sequences are SGDLS and YYNGEE. Germline trimming cut 3 bases from V and 4 bases from J; bases unmatched to any gene: 9.

The chain is built from TRBV9 and TRBJ1-3, with D possibly matching TRBD1 (5 bases). V shed 0 bases and J shed 0 bases, with 13 bases lying between them. The CDR3 runs 17 residues. Per the germline V gene, CDR1 is SGDLS and CDR2 is YYNGEE. The CDR3 sequence is CASSVEGNPSSGNTIYF. The CDR3 DNA follows: TGTGCCAGCAGCGTAGAGGGGAACCCCTCCTCTGGAAACACCATATATTTT. The complete variable domain, with remaining parts taken from reference TRBV9 and TRBJ1-3, reads DSGVTQTPKHLITATGQRVTLRCSPRSGDLSVYWYQQSLDQGLQFLIQYYNGEERAKGNILERFSAQQFPDLHSELNLSSLELGDSALYFCASSVEGNPSSGNTIYFGEGSWLTVV.

The chain links TRBV5-1 to TRBJ2-1; 7 bases map to TRBD1. CDR1 is SGHRS and CDR2 is YFSETQ in the germline V gene. Germline trimming cut 4 bases from V and 5 bases from J; bases unmatched to any gene: 9. The CDR3 extends over 15 amino acids. The CDR3 DNA is TGCGCCAGCAGCCCGGGACAGACTAAGGACAATGAGCAGTTCTTC. It yields the protein CASSPGQTKDNEQFF.

The rearrangement joins TRBV27 to TRBJ2-7; TRBD2 matches at 9 bases. Trimming at V came to 6 bases and at J to 0 bases, leaving 12 bases not matched to a gene. Germline V gene data show CDR1 as MNHEY and CDR2 as SMNVEV (reference sequence). The CDR3 is made up of 17 amino acids. CDR3 residues: CASRGDYWREGSYEQYF. DNA of the CDR3: TGTGCCAGCAGAGGGGATTACTGGCGGGAGGGCTCCTACGAGCAGTACTTC.

V and J are TRBV5-1 and TRBJ2-6; a possible D gene is TRBD1 (6 bases). The CDR3 runs to 17 residues. The V end was cut by 1 base, the J end by 3 bases, with 14 bases between. CDR1 SGHRS and CDR2 YFSETQ come from the germline V gene. The CDR3 protein is CASSLRQARNGANVLTF. DNA for the CDR3: TGCGCCAGCAGCTTGAGACAGGCTCGGAATGGGGCCAACGTCCTGACTTTC. The full variable domain, completed using reference TRBV5-1 and TRBJ2-6, is KAGVTQTPRYLIKTRGQQVTLSCSPISGHRSVSWYQQTPGQGLQFLFEYFSETQRNKGNFPGRFSGRQFSNSRSEMNVSTLELGDSALYLCASSLRQARNGANVLTFGAGSRLTVL.

The chain carries TRBV5-1 and TRBJ2-3; no clear D gene. V was trimmed by 2 bases and J by 0 bases, leaving 10 bases between them. Germline V gene data show CDR1 as SGHRS and CDR2 as YFSETQ. The CDR3 length is 15 residues. Here the CDR3 reads CASSLLDPSTDTQYF. The CDR3 nucleotides read TGCGCCAGCAGCTTACTCGATCCTAGCACAGATACGCAGTATTTT.

In its sample, this clone was seen a few times. The V gene is TRBV7-2, the J gene TRBJ2-1; TRBD2 matches 7 bases. Per germline, CDR1 SGHTA and CDR2 FQGNSA. The ends lost 10 bases at V and 10 bases at J; junction bases unmatched: 19. The length of the CDR3 is 15 residues. In DNA, the CDR3 is TGTGCCACCCAGATGGGAGGGGAGAGGGAAAGGGAGCAGTTCTTC. It is translated as CATQMGGEREREQFF.

CDR3 coding DNA: TGCGCCAGCAGCTTGGCCGGGGGGGGACTAGCGTATCCCAACGAGCAGTACTTC. Amino acids: CASSLAGGGLAYPNEQYF. The V and J genes are TRBV5-1 and TRBJ2-7; 10 bases are a match to TRBD2. CDR1 is SGHRS, CDR2 YFSETQ, per germline. The CDR3 spans 18 residues. V lost 0 bases and J lost 5; bases outside the gene matches: 14.

This clone was recorded a few times. The gene calls are TRBV18 and TRBJ1-2, with D possibly matching TRBD1 (6 bases). V dropped 3 bases and J dropped 7 bases, with 18 bases sitting between them. Germline V CDR1 and CDR2: KGHSH, LQKENI. This CDR3 has 15 residues. Here the CDR3 reads CASSPSGGREGGYTF. The CDR3 nucleotides read TGTGCCAGCTCACCGTCGGGGGGGCGAGAAGGTGGCTACACCTTC. Filled out from reference TRBV18 and TRBJ1-2, the complete variable domain reads NAGVMQNPRHLVRRRGQEARLRCSPMKGHSHVYWYRQLPEEGLKFMVYLQKENIIDESGMPKERFSAEFPKEGPSILRIQQVVRGDSAAYFCASSPSGGREGGYTFGSGTRLTVV.

This clone has more than one count but fewer than ten. The chain employs TRBV4-1 and TRBJ1-1, with 7 bases lining up with TRBD1. Germline V gives CDR1 MGHRA, CDR2 YSYEKL. CDR3 length: 15 amino acids. Germline trimming cut 2 bases from V and 1 base from J; bases unmatched to any gene: 4. The CDR3 DNA sequence: TGCGCCAGCAGCCAACGCCAGGGGGAGAACACTGAAGCTTTCTTT. This sequence encodes CASSQRQGENTEAFF.

The chain is built from TRBV10-3 and TRBJ2-3, with TRBD2 matching 9 bases. The length of the CDR3 is 16 residues. Unmatched junction bases numbered 9, after V lost 4 bases and J lost 4 bases. CDR1 is ENHRY, CDR2 SYGVKD, per germline. The CDR3 DNA follows: TGTGCCATCAGTGGGGCAGGGGCGGGAGGGGCAGATACGCAGTATTTT. Its protein product is CAISGAGAGGADTQYF.

The chain employs TRBV11-2 and TRBJ2-7; possible D gene TRBD1, 6 bases. Germline assignment: CDR1 SGHAT and CDR2 FQNNGV. V was pared by 5 bases and J by 1 base, with 12 bases between. CDR3 length: 14 residues. CDR3 in amino acids: CASSVRGGSYEQYF. The CDR3, as DNA: TGTGCCAGCAGCGTCAGGGGTGGGTCCTACGAGCAGTACTTC.

This clone was picked up one time. The gene calls are TRBV6-5 and TRBJ2-5; TRBD2 aligns across 10 bases. Unmatched junction bases numbered 2, after V lost 2 bases and J lost 5 bases. The germline V gene has CDR1 MNHEY and CDR2 SVGAGI. CDR3 length: 14 amino acids. For the CDR3, the DNA is TGTGCCAGCAGTTACGGTAGCGGGAGGGAGACCCAGTACTTC. Protein product: CASSYGSGRETQYF.

The rearrangement joins TRBV4-1 to TRBJ2-7; 11 bases are shared with TRBD2. Germline assignment: CDR1 MGHRA and CDR2 YSYEKL. V was clipped by 4 bases and J by 9 bases; unmatched bases: 8. The CDR3 sequence is 14 residues long. The CDR3: CASSPLAGGKGQYF. CDR3 sequence (DNA): TGCGCCAGCAGCCCGCTAGCGGGGGGTAAAGGGCAGTACTTC.

The chain has TRBV7-8 and TRBJ2-2; TRBD2 matches at 13 bases. Germline V gene sequence: CDR1 SGHVS, CDR2 FQNEAQ. The V segment lost 6 bases and the J segment 0 bases; nucleotides outside the gene matches: 4. The CDR3 contains 17 residues. Here the CDR3 DNA reads TGTGCCAGCAGTATGGGACTAGCGGGGACGAACACCGGGGAGCTGTTTTTT. This gives the protein CASSMGLAGTNTGELFF.